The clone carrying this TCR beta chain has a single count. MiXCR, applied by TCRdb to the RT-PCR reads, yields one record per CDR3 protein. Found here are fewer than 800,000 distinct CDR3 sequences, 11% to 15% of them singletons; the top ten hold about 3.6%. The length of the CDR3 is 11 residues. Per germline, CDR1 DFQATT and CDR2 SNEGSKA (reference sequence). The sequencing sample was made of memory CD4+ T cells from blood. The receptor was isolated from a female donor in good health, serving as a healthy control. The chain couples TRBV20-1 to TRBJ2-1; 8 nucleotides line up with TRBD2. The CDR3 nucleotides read TGCAGCCCGGGAGGGCCCAATGAGCAGTTCTTC. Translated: CSPGGPNEQFF.